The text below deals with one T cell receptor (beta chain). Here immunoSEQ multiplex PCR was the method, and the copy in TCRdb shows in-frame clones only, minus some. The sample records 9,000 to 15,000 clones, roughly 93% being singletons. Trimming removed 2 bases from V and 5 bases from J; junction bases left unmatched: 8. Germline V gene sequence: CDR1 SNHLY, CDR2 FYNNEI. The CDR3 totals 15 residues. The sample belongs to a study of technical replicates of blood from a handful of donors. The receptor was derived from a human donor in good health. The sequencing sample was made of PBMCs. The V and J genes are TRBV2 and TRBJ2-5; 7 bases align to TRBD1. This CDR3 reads CASSERGRLTETQYF. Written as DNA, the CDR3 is TGTGCCAGCAGTGAAAGGGGGCGATTGACGGAGACCCAGTACTTC.